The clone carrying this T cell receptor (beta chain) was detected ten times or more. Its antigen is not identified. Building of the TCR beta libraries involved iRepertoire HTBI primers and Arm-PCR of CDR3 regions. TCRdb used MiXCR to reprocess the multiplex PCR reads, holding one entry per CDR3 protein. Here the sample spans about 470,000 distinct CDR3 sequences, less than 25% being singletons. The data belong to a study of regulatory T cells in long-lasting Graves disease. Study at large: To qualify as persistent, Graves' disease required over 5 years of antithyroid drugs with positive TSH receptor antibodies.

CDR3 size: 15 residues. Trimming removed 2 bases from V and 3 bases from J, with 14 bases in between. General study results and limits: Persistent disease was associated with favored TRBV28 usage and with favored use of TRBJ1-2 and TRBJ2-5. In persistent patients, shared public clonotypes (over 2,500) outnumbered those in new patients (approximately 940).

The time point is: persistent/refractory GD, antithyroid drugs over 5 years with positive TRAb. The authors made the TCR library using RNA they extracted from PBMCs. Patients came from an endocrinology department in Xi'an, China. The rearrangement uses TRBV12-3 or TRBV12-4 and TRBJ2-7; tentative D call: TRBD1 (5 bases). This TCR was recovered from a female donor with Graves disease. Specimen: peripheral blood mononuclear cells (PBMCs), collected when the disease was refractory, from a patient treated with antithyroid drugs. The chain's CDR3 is CASSLYRTKVYEQYF. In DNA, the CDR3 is TGTGCCAGCAGTTTATATAGGACAAAAGTCTACGAGCAGTACTTC.